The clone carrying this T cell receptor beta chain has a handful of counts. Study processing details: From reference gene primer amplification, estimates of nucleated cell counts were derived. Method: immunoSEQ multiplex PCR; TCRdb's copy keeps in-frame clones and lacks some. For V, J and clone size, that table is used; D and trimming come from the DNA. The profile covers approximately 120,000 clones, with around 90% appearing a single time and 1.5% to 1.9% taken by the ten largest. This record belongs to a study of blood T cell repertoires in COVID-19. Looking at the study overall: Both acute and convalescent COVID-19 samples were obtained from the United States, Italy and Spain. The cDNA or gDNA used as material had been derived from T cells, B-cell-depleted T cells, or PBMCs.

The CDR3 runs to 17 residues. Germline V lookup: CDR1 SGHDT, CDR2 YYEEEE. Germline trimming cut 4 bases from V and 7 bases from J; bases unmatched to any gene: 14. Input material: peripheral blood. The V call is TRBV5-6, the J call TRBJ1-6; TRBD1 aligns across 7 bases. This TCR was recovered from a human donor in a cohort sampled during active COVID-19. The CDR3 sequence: CASSRLQGSMGNSPLHF. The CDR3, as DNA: TGTGCCAGCAGCCGCTTACAGGGGTCGATGGGCAATTCACCCCTCCACTTT.